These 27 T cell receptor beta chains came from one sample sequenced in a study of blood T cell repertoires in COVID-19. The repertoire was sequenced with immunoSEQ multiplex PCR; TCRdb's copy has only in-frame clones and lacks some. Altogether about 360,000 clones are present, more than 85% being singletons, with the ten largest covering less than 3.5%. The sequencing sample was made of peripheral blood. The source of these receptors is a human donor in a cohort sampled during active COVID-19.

The CDR3 sequence: CASSSLRRGLGSPLHF. CDR3 bases: TGTGCCAGCAGCTCATTACGGCGGGGGCTAGGTTCACCCCTCCACTTT. The chain joins TRBV11-2 to TRBJ1-6, with a possible D match to TRBD1 (6 bases). This CDR3 has 16 residues. Trimming took off 4 bases at V and 9 bases at J, with 19 bases between the two ends. Germline values: CDR1 SGHAT, CDR2 FQNNGV.

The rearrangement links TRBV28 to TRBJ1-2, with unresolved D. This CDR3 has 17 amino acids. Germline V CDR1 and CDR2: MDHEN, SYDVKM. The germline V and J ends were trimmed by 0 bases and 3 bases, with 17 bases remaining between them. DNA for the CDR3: TGTGCCAGCAGTTTATGGACCTTAGCCCTTCCCGACTATGGCTACACCTTC. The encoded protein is CASSLWTLALPDYGYTF.

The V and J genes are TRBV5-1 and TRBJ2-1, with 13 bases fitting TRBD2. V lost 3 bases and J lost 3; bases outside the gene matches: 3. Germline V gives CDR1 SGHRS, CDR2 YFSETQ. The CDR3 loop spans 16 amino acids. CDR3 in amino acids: CASSWGLAGHYNEQFF. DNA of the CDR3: TGCGCCAGCAGCTGGGGACTAGCGGGACACTACAATGAGCAGTTCTTC.

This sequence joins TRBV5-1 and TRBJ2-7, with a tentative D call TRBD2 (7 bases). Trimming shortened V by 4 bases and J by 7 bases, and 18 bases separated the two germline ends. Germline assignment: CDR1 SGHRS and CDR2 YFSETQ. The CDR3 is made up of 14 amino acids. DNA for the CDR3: TGCGCCAGCAGCAAGAGTGCGGGGGCGGAGGAGCAGTACTTC. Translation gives CASSKSAGAEEQYF.

The CDR3 region has the DNA TGTGCCAGCAGCCGCAAGCAGGGGACGGGCTATGGCTACACCTTC. It encodes CASSRKQGTGYGYTF. The chain couples TRBV6-2 or TRBV6-3 to TRBJ1-2, with D possibly TRBD1 on 6 matching bases. Trimming pared 6 bases from V and 4 bases from J, leaving 18 bases between. Germline-derived CDR1 and CDR2 are MNHEY and SVGEGT. The length of the CDR3 is 15 residues.

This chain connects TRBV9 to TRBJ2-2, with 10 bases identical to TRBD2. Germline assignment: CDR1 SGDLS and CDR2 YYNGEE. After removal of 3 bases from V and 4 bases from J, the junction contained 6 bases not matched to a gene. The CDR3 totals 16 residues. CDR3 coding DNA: TGTGCCAGCAGCGCAAGCGGGGGGGCCCCCACCGGGGAGCTGTTTTTT. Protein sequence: CASSASGGAPTGELFF.

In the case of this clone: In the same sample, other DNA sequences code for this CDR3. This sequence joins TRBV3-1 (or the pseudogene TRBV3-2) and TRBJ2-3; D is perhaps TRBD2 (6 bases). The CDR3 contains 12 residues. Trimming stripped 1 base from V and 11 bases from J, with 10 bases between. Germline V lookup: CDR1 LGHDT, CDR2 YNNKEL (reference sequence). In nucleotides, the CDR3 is TGTGCCAGCAGCCAAGTGGGAGGTGGGCAGTATTTT. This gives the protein CASSQVGGGQYF.

CDR3 protein: CASSLDSTGGYNEQFF. DNA of the CDR3: TGCGCCAGCAGCTTGGACTCGACAGGGGGGTACAATGAGCAGTTCTTC. The J gene is TRBJ2-1, the V gene TRBV5-1, with 9 bases aligning to TRBD1. CDR1 is SGHRS and CDR2 is YFSETQ in the germline V gene. The CDR3 extends over 16 amino acids. With 0 bases clipped from V and 4 bases from J, the junction kept 5 bases outside the gene matches. Combining the CDR3 with reference TRBV5-1 and TRBJ2-1 gives the whole variable domain KAGVTQTPRYLIKTRGQQVTLSCSPISGHRSVSWYQQTPGQGLQFLFEYFSETQRNKGNFPGRFSGRQFSNSRSEMNVSTLELGDSALYLCASSLDSTGGYNEQFFGPGTRLTVL.

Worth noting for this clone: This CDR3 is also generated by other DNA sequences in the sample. The CDR3 DNA reads as TGTGCCTGGAGTTCAGCAGGGGAAGCTTTCTTT. Encoded protein: CAWSSAGEAFF. The rearrangement joins TRBV30 to TRBJ1-1; weak D call: TRBD1 (5 bases). The CDR3 sequence is 11 residues long. Germline CDR1 GTSNPN, CDR2 SVGIG (reference sequence). V lost 2 bases, J lost 8 bases, and 9 bases lay in between.

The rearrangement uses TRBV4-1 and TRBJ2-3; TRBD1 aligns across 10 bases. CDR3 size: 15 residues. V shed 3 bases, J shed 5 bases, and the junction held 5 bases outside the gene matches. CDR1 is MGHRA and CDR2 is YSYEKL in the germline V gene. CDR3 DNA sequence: TGCGCCAGCAGCCAGGGGACAGGGGCCGGAGATACGCAGTATTTT. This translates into CASSQGTGAGDTQYF.

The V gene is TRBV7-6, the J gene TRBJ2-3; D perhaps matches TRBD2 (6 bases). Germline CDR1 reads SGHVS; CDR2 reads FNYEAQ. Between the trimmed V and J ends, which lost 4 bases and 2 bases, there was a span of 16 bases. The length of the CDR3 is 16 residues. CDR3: CASSSSTAGFTDTQYF. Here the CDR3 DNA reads TGTGCCAGCAGCTCCTCCACGGCGGGGTTCACAGATACGCAGTATTTT.

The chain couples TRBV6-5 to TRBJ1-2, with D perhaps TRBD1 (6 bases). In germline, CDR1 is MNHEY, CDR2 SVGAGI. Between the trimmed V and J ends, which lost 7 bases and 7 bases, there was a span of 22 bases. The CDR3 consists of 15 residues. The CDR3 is CASIGPYLRGPGYTF. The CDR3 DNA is TGTGCCAGCATTGGTCCTTACTTGCGGGGGCCTGGCTACACCTTC.

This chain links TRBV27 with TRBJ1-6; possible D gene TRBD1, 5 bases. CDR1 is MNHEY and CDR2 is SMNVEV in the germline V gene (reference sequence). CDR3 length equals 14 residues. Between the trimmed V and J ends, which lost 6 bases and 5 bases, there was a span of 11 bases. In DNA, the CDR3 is TGTGCCAGCAGGGGGCGGTTGGATAATTCACCCCTCCACTTT. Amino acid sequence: CASRGRLDNSPLHF.

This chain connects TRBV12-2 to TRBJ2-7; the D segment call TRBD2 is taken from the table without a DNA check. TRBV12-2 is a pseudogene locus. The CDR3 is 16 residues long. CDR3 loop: CASRSPRLAGPYEQYF. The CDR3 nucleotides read TGTGCAAGTCGCTCCCCCCGGCTAGCGGGGCCCTACGAGCAGTACTTC.

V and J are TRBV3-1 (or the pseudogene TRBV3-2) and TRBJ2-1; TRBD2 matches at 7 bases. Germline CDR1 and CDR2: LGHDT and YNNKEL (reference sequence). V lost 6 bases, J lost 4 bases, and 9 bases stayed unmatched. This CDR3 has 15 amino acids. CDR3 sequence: CASSPGLGIYNEQFF. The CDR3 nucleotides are TGTGCCAGCAGTCCAGGACTAGGGATATACAATGAGCAGTTCTTC.

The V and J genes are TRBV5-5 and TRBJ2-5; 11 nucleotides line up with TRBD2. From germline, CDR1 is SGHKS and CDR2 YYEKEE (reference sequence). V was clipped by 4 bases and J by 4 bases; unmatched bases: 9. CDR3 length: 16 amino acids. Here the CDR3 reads CASSPPTSGIGETQYF. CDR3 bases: TGTGCCAGCAGCCCCCCGACTAGCGGGATAGGAGAGACCCAGTACTTC. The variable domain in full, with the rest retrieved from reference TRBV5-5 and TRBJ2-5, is DAGVTQSPTHLIKTRGQQVTLRCSPISGHKSVSWYQQVLGQGPQFIFQYYEKEERGRGNFPDRFSARQFPNYSSELNVNALLLGDSALYLCASSPPTSGIGETQYFGPGTRLLVL.

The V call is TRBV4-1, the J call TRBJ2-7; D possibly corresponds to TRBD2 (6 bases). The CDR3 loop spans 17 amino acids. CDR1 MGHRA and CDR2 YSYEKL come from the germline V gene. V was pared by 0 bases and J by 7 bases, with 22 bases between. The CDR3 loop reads CASSQEPQGTEPREQYF. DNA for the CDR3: TGCGCCAGCAGCCAAGAGCCTCAAGGGACTGAACCGAGGGAGCAGTACTTC.

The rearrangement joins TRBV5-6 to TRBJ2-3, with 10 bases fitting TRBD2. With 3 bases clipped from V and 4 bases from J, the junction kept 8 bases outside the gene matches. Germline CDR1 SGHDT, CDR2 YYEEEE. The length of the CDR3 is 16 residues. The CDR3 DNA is TGTGCCAGCAGCTCATTAGCGGGGGGCGGGCCAGATACGCAGTATTTT. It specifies CASSSLAGGGPDTQYF.

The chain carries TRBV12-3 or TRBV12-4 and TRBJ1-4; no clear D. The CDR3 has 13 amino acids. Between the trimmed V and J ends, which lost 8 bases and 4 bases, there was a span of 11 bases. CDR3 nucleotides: TGTGCCAGCGCTAGACGGGTTAATGAAAAACTGTTTTTT. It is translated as CASARRVNEKLFF.

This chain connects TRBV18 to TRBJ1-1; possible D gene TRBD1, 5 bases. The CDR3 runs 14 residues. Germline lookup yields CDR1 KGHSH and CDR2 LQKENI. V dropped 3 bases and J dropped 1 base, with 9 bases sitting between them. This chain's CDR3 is CASSPSRENTEAFF. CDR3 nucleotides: TGTGCCAGCTCACCCTCCAGGGAGAACACTGAAGCTTTCTTT.

CDR3 sequence: CASSFGTPPNTEAFF. The CDR3 region has the DNA TGTGCCAGCAGCTTTGGGACACCCCCTAACACTGAAGCTTTCTTT. V gene TRBV3-1 (or the pseudogene TRBV3-2) combines with J gene TRBJ1-1, with TRBD1 as a possible D gene (6 bases). This CDR3 comprises 15 residues. From germline, CDR1 is LGHDT and CDR2 YNNKEL (reference sequence). Trimming took off 5 bases at V and 2 bases at J, with 15 bases between the two ends.

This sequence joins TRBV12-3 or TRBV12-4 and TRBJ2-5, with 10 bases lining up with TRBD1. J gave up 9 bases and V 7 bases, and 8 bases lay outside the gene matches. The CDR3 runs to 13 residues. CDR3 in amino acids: CASKGTGAGAQYF. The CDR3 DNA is TGTGCCAGCAAAGGGACAGGGGCTGGGGCCCAGTACTTC.

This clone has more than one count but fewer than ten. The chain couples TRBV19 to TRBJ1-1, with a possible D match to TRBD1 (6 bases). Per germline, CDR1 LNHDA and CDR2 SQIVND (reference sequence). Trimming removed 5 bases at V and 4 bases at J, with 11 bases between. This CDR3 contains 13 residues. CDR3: CASSLQGSTEAFF. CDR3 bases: TGTGCCAGTAGTCTACAGGGTAGCACTGAAGCTTTCTTT.

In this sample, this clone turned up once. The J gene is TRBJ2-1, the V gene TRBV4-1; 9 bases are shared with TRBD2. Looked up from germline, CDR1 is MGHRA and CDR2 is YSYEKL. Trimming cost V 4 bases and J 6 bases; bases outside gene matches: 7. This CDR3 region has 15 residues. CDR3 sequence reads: CASSRAGGRRNEQFF. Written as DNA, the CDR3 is TGCGCCAGCAGCCGCGCGGGAGGGCGACGCAATGAGCAGTTCTTC.

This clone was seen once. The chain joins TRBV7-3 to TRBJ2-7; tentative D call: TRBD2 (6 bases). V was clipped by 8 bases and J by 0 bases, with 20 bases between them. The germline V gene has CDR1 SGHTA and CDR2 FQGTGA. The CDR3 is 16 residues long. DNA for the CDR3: TGTGCCAGCTCGCTCGCCGGGACTGGGGGCTCCTACGAGCAGTACTTC. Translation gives CASSLAGTGGSYEQYF.

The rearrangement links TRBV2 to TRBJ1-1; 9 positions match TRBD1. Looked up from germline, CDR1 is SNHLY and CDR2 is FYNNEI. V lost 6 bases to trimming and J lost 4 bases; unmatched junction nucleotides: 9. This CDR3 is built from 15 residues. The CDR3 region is CASSDKMTGGTEAFF. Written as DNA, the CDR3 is TGTGCCAGCAGCGATAAAATGACAGGGGGCACTGAAGCTTTCTTT.

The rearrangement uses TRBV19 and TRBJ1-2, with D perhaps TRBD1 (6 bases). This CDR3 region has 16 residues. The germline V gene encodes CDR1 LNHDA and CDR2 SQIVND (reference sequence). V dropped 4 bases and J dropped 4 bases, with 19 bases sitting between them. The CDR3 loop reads CASSNIRQESSYGYTF. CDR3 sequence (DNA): TGTGCCAGTAGTAACATTCGACAGGAAAGTTCCTATGGCTACACCTTC.